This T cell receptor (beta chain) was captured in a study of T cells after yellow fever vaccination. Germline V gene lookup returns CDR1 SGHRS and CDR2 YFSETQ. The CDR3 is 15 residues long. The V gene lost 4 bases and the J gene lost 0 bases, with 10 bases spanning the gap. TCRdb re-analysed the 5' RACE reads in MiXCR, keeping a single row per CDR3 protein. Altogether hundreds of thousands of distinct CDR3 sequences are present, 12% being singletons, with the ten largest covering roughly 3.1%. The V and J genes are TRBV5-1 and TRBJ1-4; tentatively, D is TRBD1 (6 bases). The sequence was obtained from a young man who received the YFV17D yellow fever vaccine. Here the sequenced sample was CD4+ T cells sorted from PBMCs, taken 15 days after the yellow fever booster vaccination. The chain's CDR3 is CASSPYRATNEKLFF. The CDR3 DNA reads TGCGCCAGCAGCCCTTACAGGGCAACTAATGAAAAACTGTTTTTT.